This T cell receptor (beta chain) was profiled in a study of T cell repertoires and HLA-DP antigens. TCRdb's table, derived via immunoSEQ multiplex PCR, lists solely in-frame clones and lacks some. This sample carries around 90,000 clones, around nine tenths of them seen once, and the ten largest clones take about 1.7%. About this clone itself: Its target is unknown.

CDR3 size: 14 residues. Per the germline V gene, CDR1 is SNHLY and CDR2 is FYNNEI. Trimming took 5 bases from V and 6 from J; bases not matched to a gene: 3. The clonotype was recovered from a man aged 50 to 59 in good health and CMV-seronegative. Sample: CD4+ T cells from PBMCs. This chain links TRBV2 with TRBJ1-6; 8 nucleotides align to TRBD1. This CDR3 is CASSPGGSNSPLHF. CDR3 nucleotide sequence: TGTGCCAGCAGTCCAGGGGGCAGTAATTCACCCCTCCACTTT.